The source of this T cell receptor beta chain is a study of blood T cell repertoires in COVID-19. Assay used: immunoSEQ multiplex PCR; TCRdb lists only in-frame clones, some missing. The table lists about 240,000 clones, 75% to 90% of them singletons. Trimming cost V 3 bases and J 1 base, with 13 bases left between them. The CDR3 length is 15 residues. Germline-derived CDR1 and CDR2 are SEHNR and FQNEAQ (reference sequence). Cohort 3 recovered donors had two negative PCRs, clearance, or symptom resolution. V gene TRBV7-9 combines with J gene TRBJ2-7; D gene unclear. This TCR came from a woman in her twenties or thirties who had recovered from COVID-19. Sequences were obtained from PBMCs or T cells enriched from blood (not recorded which). CDR3 coding DNA: TGTGCCAGCAGCTTCCTAAGCACCGGGTCCTACGAGCAGTACTTC. Translation: CASSFLSTGSYEQYF.